The T cell receptor beta chain described here comes from a study of tumor-infiltrating lymphocytes in primary liver carcinoma. Starting material for RNA and DNA co-extraction consisted of roughly 19-34 mg of unsorted bulk tissue. Tumor samples uniformly had over 85% viable tumor cells. Starting from 400 to 500 ng of total RNA, TCR beta cDNA was produced with a primer in the constant region. A slightly modified ARM-PCR protocol with three nested multiplex PCR rounds produced these TCR beta libraries. The two initial PCR rounds, around 11 cycles each, used TRBV1-TRBV30 forward and C-beta reverse primers. One entry per CDR3 protein results from TCRdb running MiXCR on the multiplex PCR reads. The sample includes more than 60,000 distinct CDR3 sequences, roughly 69% of them seen just once. This clonotype has only one observation. Germline V gene lookup returns CDR1 MGHDK and CDR2 SYGVNS. This CDR3 has 14 amino acids. Trimming at V came to 6 bases and at J to 9 bases, leaving 12 bases not matched to a gene.

The sample consisted of liver tumor tissue from sampling region 4. Subset specified: tumor region T4, right-lateral pole. The chain couples TRBV25-1 to TRBJ2-5; 8 bases map to TRBD2. This receptor was obtained from a man in his forties or fifties with primary liver carcinoma and hepatitis B virus infection. The CDR3 sequence is CASSHRGGEEAQYF. The CDR3 nucleotides read TGTGCCAGCAGCCATCGGGGGGGTGAGGAGGCCCAGTACTTC. Variable domain in full (rest from reference TRBV25-1 and TRBJ2-5): EADIYQTPRYLVIGTGKKITLECSQTMGHDKMYWYQQDPGMELHLIHYSYGVNSTEKGDLSSESTVSRIRTEHFPLTLESARPSHTSQYLCASSHRGGEEAQYFGPGTRLLVL.